This T cell receptor (beta chain) was captured by sequencing in a study of Tregs in tolerant kidney transplant recipients. Some clones are missing from TCRdb's copy, which holds only in-frame ones; the method was immunoSEQ multiplex PCR. The sample lists tens of thousands of clones, roughly 93% seen once, with under 2% in the top ten. Whole-study findings and limits: No direct test of biological reproducibility was done here.

In the case of this clone: Antigen unknown.

Related graft donors supplied nonmyeloablative bone marrow transplants, and mixed chimerism was transient. Germline assignment: CDR1 KGHSH and CDR2 LQKENI. The CDR3 runs to 14 residues. V gave up 6 bases and J gave up 4 bases; unmatched junction bases: 5. This chain joins TRBV18 and TRBJ2-7, with 11 bases matching TRBD2. The TCR sequence derives from a human patient who received a combined kidney and bone marrow transplant. Some T cells here may be from the graft donor. Sample: CD4+ T cells from blood (PBMCs), taken 12 months after the transplant. As DNA, the CDR3 is TGTGCCAGCTCGCCGACTAGCGGGGTGTACGAGCAGTACTTC. Its translation is CASSPTSGVYEQYF.